This passage covers 32 T cell receptor beta chains from one sample sequenced in a study of cytomegalovirus exposure and HLA in healthy donors. PCR employed 60 Vbeta and 13 Jbeta primers. Some clones are missing from TCRdb's copy, which holds only in-frame ones; the method was immunoSEQ multiplex PCR. The table includes around 170,000 clones, roughly 79% detected once. The material sequenced was PBMCs. These receptors came from a man aged 40-49 years in good health and CMV-seronegative.

The rearrangement uses TRBV7-6 and TRBJ2-5; 9 bases agree with TRBD2. The germline V gene encodes CDR1 SGHVS and CDR2 FNYEAQ. The CDR3 spans 17 residues. With V trimmed by 5 bases and J by 6 bases, 16 bases remained unmatched. In DNA form, the CDR3 reads TGTGCCAGCAGCCCTGCTAAGGGGCGGGAGGGCCCGAAGACCCAGTACTTC. Its translation is CASSPAKGREGPKTQYF. Drawing the rest from reference TRBV7-6 and TRBJ2-5, the complete variable domain is GAGVSQSPRYKVTKRGQDVALRCDPISGHVSLYWYRQALGQGPEFLTYFNYEAQQDKSGLPNDRFSAERPEGSISTLTIQRTEQRDSAMYRCASSPAKGREGPKTQYFGPGTRLLVL.

The V call is TRBV6-5, the J call TRBJ2-1; D gene uncertain. Germline CDR1 reads MNHEY; CDR2 reads SVGAGI. V dropped 2 bases and J dropped 4 bases, with 6 bases sitting between them. This CDR3 comprises 13 residues. For the CDR3, the DNA is TGTGCCAGCAGTTACGGCTGGTACAATGAGCAGTTCTTC. Protein sequence: CASSYGWYNEQFF.

The chain is built from TRBV4-2 and TRBJ1-2, with TRBD1 matching over 7 bases. The CDR3 is 14 residues long. Germline-derived CDR1 and CDR2 are LGHNA and YNFKEQ. V was clipped by 0 bases and J by 5 bases; unmatched bases: 3. The CDR3 loop reads CASSQEGTAYGYTF. The CDR3, as DNA: TGTGCCAGCAGCCAAGAGGGGACAGCATATGGCTACACCTTC.

A note on this clone: Other DNA sequences in this sample translate to the same CDR3. The chain combines TRBV27 with TRBJ2-1; possibly TRBD1 for D (6 bases). The length of the CDR3 is 12 residues. Trimming removed 6 bases at V and 4 bases at J, with 7 bases between. From germline, CDR1 is MNHEY and CDR2 SMNVEV (reference sequence). In DNA form, the CDR3 reads TGTGCCAGCAGAGGGGGATACAATGAGCAGTTCTTC. Amino acids: CASRGGYNEQFF.

In its sample, this clone was seen a few times. J is TRBJ2-2 and V is TRBV15; tentative D call: TRBD1 (6 bases). The V end lost 2 bases, the J end lost 6 bases, and 10 bases lay between the germline ends. The germline V gene has CDR1 LNHNV and CDR2 YYDKDF (reference sequence). The length of the CDR3 is 14 residues. CDR3 loop: CATSRRDIPGELFF. CDR3 DNA: TGTGCCACCAGCAGACGGGACATCCCCGGGGAGCTGTTTTTT.

This clone was detected only once. V usage is TRBV19 and J usage is TRBJ2-1, with 9 bases identical to TRBD1. The germline V gene encodes CDR1 LNHDA and CDR2 SQIVND (reference sequence). This CDR3 comprises 19 residues. V dropped 2 bases and J dropped 5; count of bases not matched to a gene: 16. The CDR3 region is CASSIRRTGVFKVDNEQFF. In DNA form, the CDR3 reads TGTGCCAGTAGTATAAGGCGGACAGGGGTTTTCAAGGTAGACAATGAGCAGTTCTTC.

The chain employs TRBV21-1 and TRBJ1-1. TRBV21-1 is described as a pseudogene. This CDR3 is built from 19 residues. The CDR3 is CASSKGSGGRKERDTEAFF. The CDR3 region has the DNA TGTGCCAGCAGCAAAGGGTCCGGGGGGCGCAAGGAGCGGGACACTGAAGCTTTCTTT.

The chain links TRBV9 to TRBJ2-7; the D is unclear. CDR1 and CDR2 (germline): SGDLS, YYNGEE. The CDR3 sequence is 14 residues long. V shed 1 base and J shed 1 base, with 9 bases lying between them. CDR3 loop: CASSVYAESYEQYF. The CDR3 nucleotides are TGTGCCAGCAGCGTATACGCGGAATCCTACGAGCAGTACTTC.

This clone was detected once. The rearrangement uses TRBV27 and TRBJ1-5, with D tentatively TRBD1 (6 bases). The V and J ends lost 5 bases and 6 bases respectively, with 14 bases between them. The CDR3 spans 14 residues. Germline loops: CDR1 MNHEY, CDR2 SMNVEV (reference sequence). The CDR3 protein is CASSQGGAGQPQHF. The CDR3 DNA reads as TGTGCCAGCAGTCAAGGGGGGGCAGGTCAGCCCCAGCATTTT.

Remarks on this clone: Other DNA sequences in the same sample also yield this CDR3. The chain links TRBV28 to TRBJ2-2; 9 bases map to TRBD1. V dropped 6 bases and J dropped 4; count of bases not matched to a gene: 3. Germline CDR1 is MDHEN and CDR2 is SYDVKM. The CDR3 is 14 residues long. The CDR3 sequence: CASRRTGVTGELFF. The CDR3 nucleotides read TGTGCCAGCAGGAGGACAGGGGTCACCGGGGAGCTGTTTTTT.

The chain links TRBV7-2 to TRBJ1-4, with TRBD1 identical over 9 bases. The CDR3 sequence is 14 residues long. The V gene's germline CDR1 is SGHTA and CDR2 FQGNSA. Germline trimming cut 7 bases from V and 4 bases from J; bases unmatched to any gene: 4. CDR3 sequence reads: CASNLGQGNEKLFF. CDR3 nucleotides: TGTGCCAGCAACCTGGGACAGGGTAATGAAAAACTGTTTTTT. The full variable domain, rest sourced from reference TRBV7-2 and TRBJ1-4, is GAGVSQSPSNKVTEKGKDVELRCDPISGHTALYWYRQSLGQGLEFLIYFQGNSAPDKSGLPSDRFSAERTGGSVSTLTIQRTQQEDSAVYLCASNLGQGNEKLFFGSGTQLSVL.

This clone appeared a few times. The chain has TRBV30 and TRBJ2-1; 7 nucleotides align to TRBD1. J was trimmed by 7 bases and V by 4 bases; bases with no gene match: 10. The CDR3 is 14 amino acids. Germline lookup yields CDR1 GTSNPN and CDR2 SVGIG (reference sequence). DNA of the CDR3: TGTGCCTGGATGTGGGGCAGGGGGAAAAATGAGCAGTTCTTC. This sequence encodes CAWMWGRGKNEQFF. The complete variable domain, with remaining parts taken from reference TRBV30 and TRBJ2-1, reads SQTIHQWPATLVQPVGSPLSLECTVEGTSNPNLYWYRQAAGRGLQLLFYSVGIGQISSEVPQNLSASRPQDRQFILSSKKLLLSDSGFYLCAWMWGRGKNEQFFGPGTRLTVL.

This sequence joins TRBV6-5 and TRBJ2-2, with 11 bases fitting TRBD2. The J segment lost 7 bases and the V segment lost 4 bases, leaving 2 bases of the junction unmatched. This CDR3 comprises 14 residues. CDR1 and CDR2 from the germline V gene are MNHEY and SVGAGI. CDR3 sequence: CASSLAGGNGELFF. For the CDR3, the DNA is TGTGCCAGCAGTTTAGCGGGAGGGAACGGGGAGCTGTTTTTT.

As for this clone: One junction end does not reproduce the germline sequence, and a read error may be involved. V usage is TRBV4-2 and J usage is TRBJ2-6, with D perhaps matching TRBD1 (5 bases). This CDR3 comprises 15 residues. CDR1 and CDR2 from the germline V gene are LGHNA and YNFKEQ. Here the CDR3 DNA reads TGTGCCAGCAGCCAAGCGGACCCTGGGGCCAACGGCCTGACTTTC. Translated: CASSQADPGANGLTF.

V is TRBV10-2 and J is TRBJ2-5; D uncertain. TRBJ2-7 explains the end of the DNA better; the J call may be wrong. CDR1 is WSHSY and CDR2 is SAAADI in the germline V gene. The CDR3 loop spans 12 amino acids. As DNA, the CDR3 is TGCGCCAGCAGTCCGGGTCGCTACGAGCAGTACTTC. The encoded protein is CASSPGRYEQYF.

The V and J genes are TRBV27 and TRBJ2-1; D is unclear. The CDR3 is 15 amino acids. Trimming removed 0 bases from V and 3 bases from J, with 9 bases in between. The germline V gene has CDR1 MNHEY and CDR2 SMNVEV (reference sequence). The CDR3, as DNA: TGTGCCAGCAGTTTATCCCTAGGATACTACAATGAGCAGTTCTTC. Translated: CASSLSLGYYNEQFF.

The chain has TRBV6-5 and TRBJ2-1; TRBD2 matches 9 bases. With V trimmed by 0 bases and J by 8 bases, 8 bases remained unmatched. The length of the CDR3 is 16 residues. The germline V gene encodes CDR1 MNHEY and CDR2 SVGAGI. The CDR3 reads CASSYSSSGMDDEQFF. The CDR3 DNA follows: TGTGCCAGCAGTTACTCTTCTAGCGGGATGGACGATGAGCAGTTCTTC.

CDR3 sequence reads: CASSFAAQETQYF. Here the CDR3 DNA reads TGTGCCAGCAGTTTTGCGGCCCAAGAGACCCAGTACTTC. The chain employs TRBV6-1 and TRBJ2-5; D is unresolved. CDR1 and CDR2 (germline): MNHNS, SASEGT. The V and J ends lost 5 bases and 1 base respectively, with 8 bases between them. CDR3 length equals 13 residues.

This chain connects TRBV6-6 to TRBJ2-5; perhaps TRBD2 as D (6 bases). This CDR3 is 14 amino acids long. The germline V and J ends were trimmed by 7 bases and 5 bases, with 17 bases remaining between them. Germline CDR1 is MNHNY and CDR2 is SVGAGI (reference sequence). The CDR3 DNA follows: TGTGCCAGCACACTCAAAGACCGGGGGGAGACCCAGTACTTC. It codes for CASTLKDRGETQYF.

This clone appeared a single time. This sequence joins TRBV7-9 and TRBJ1-1; 8 bases line up with TRBD1. Germline V gene data show CDR1 as SEHNR and CDR2 as FQNEAQ (reference sequence). V trimming: 3 bases; J trimming: 1 base; junction bases outside the gene matches: 4. This CDR3 contains 15 residues. The CDR3 DNA sequence: TGTGCCAGCAGCTTGCTGACAGGGGCGAACACTGAAGCTTTCTTT. Translated, it gives CASSLLTGANTEAFF.

Worth noting for this clone: At one of its ends the junction is not consistent with the germline gene, which may arise from a read error. V gene TRBV11-3 combines with J gene TRBJ2-7; D gene uncertain. Germline CDR1 SGHNT, CDR2 YENEEA. The CDR3 contains 13 residues. The CDR3 DNA reads TGTGCCAGCAGCTTAGGGGCTGCCTACGAGCAGTACTTT. This sequence encodes CASSLGAAYEQYF.

The rearrangement uses TRBV14 and TRBJ1-4; no reliable D call. The CDR3 contains 14 residues. The V end lost 2 bases, the J end lost 8 bases, and 12 bases lay between the germline ends. CDR1 is SGHDN and CDR2 is FVKESK in the germline V gene. The CDR3 sequence: CASSQIGEWEKLFF. The CDR3 region has the DNA TGTGCCAGCAGCCAAATAGGAGAATGGGAAAAACTGTTTTTT. The full variable domain, its missing parts supplied by reference TRBV14 and TRBJ1-4, is EAGVTQFPSHSVIEKGQTVTLRCDPISGHDNLYWYRRVMGKEIKFLLHFVKESKQDESGMPNNRFLAERTGGTYSTLKVQPAELEDSGVYFCASSQIGEWEKLFFGSGTQLSVL.

The V call is TRBV7-3, the J call TRBJ2-1, with 10 positions matching TRBD1. V dropped 5 bases and J dropped 7; count of bases not matched to a gene: 17. The CDR3 extends over 18 amino acids. Germline V gives CDR1 SGHTA, CDR2 FQGTGA. The CDR3 region has the DNA TGTGCCAGCAGCCAGGGACAGGGGAGGGGGAGGGGTGGGAATGAGCAGTTCTTC. The encoded protein is CASSQGQGRGRGGNEQFF.

V is TRBV15 and J is TRBJ2-1, with 9 bases matching TRBD2. Unmatched junction bases numbered 22, after V lost 2 bases and J lost 5 bases. The length of the CDR3 is 21 residues. The V gene's germline CDR1 is LNHNV and CDR2 YYDKDF (reference sequence). For the CDR3, the DNA is TGTGCCACCAGCAGACTATATGGGCTAGCGGGACCTCCTCACTGGGACAATGAGCAGTTCTTC. Translated, it gives CATSRLYGLAGPPHWDNEQFF.

J is TRBJ1-1 and V is TRBV10-2; D not resolved. This CDR3 comprises 13 residues. Trimming took off 6 bases at V and 7 bases at J, with 15 bases between the two ends. Germline-derived CDR1 and CDR2 are WSHSY and SAAADI. CDR3 sequence reads: CASRDPVEGEAFF. The DNA of the CDR3 is TGCGCCAGCAGGGATCCGGTGGAGGGTGAAGCTTTCTTT.

This clone was recorded a few times. As DNA, the CDR3 is TGTGCCTCAACAGAAGGAGCCAAAAACATTCAGTACTTC. It specifies CASTEGAKNIQYF. V and J are TRBV30 and TRBJ2-4, with D uncertain. Germline-derived CDR1 and CDR2 are GTSNPN and SVGIG (reference sequence). V lost 7 bases, J lost 0 bases, and 10 bases lay in between. This CDR3 has 13 amino acids.

The CDR3 DNA follows: TGTGCCAGCAGCCTGGGCACAGGGAAGTCTGGCTACACCTTC. Amino acids: CASSLGTGKSGYTF. This rearrangement joins TRBV7-9 to TRBJ1-2; the D gene is possibly TRBD1 (6 bases). The CDR3 is 14 amino acids. Germline-derived CDR1 and CDR2 are SEHNR and FQNEAQ (reference sequence). Trimming left V 5 bases short and J 7 bases short, with 17 bases between. The full variable domain, in which reference TRBV7-9 and TRBJ1-2 provide the parts outside the CDR3, is DTGVSQNPRHKITKRGQNVTFRCDPISEHNRLYWYRQTLGQGPEFLTYFQNEAQLEKSRLLSDRFSAERPKGSFSTLEIQRTEQGDSAMYLCASSLGTGKSGYTFGSGTRLTVV.

The V gene is TRBV7-3, the J gene TRBJ2-5; 7 bases match TRBD2. V lost 3 bases, J lost 4 bases, and 2 bases stayed unmatched. The CDR3 is 13 residues long. The germline gives CDR1 SGHTA, CDR2 FQGTGA. The CDR3, as DNA: TGTGCCAGCAGCTTCTCTAGCGGAGAGACCCAGTACTTC. Residues: CASSFSSGETQYF.

This clone occurred once. This chain links TRBV2 with TRBJ2-7, with 9 positions matching TRBD2. The CDR3 consists of 18 residues. V gave up 4 bases and J gave up 2 bases; unmatched junction bases: 15. CDR1 and CDR2 (germline): SNHLY, FYNNEI. The CDR3: CASSVGRPTSGAPYEQYV. CDR3 DNA: TGTGCCAGCAGTGTAGGGAGACCGACTAGCGGAGCCCCCTACGAGCAGTACGTC.

Note on this clone: Other DNA sequences in the sample encode the same CDR3. The DNA for the CDR3 is TGTGCCAGCACCTCTGTCGCCGGGGGGAGCTATGGCTACACCTTC. It specifies CASTSVAGGSYGYTF. The chain links TRBV11-2 to TRBJ1-2; possibly TRBD1 for D (5 bases). Trimming pared 7 bases from V and 4 bases from J, leaving 19 bases between. CDR1 is SGHAT, CDR2 FQNNGV, per germline. CDR3 length: 15 residues.

This sequence joins TRBV6-5 and TRBJ2-1, with D perhaps matching TRBD1 (7 bases). Trimming removed 2 bases from V and 4 bases from J, with 12 bases in between. The CDR3 contains 15 residues. Germline V gene lookup returns CDR1 MNHEY and CDR2 SVGAGI. CDR3 sequence reads: CASSYLRGAYNEQFF. CDR3 DNA: TGTGCCAGCAGTTACCTCAGGGGGGCTTACAATGAGCAGTTCTTC.

The sample holds a few counts of this clone. The genes are TRBV5-1 and TRBJ2-6; no clear D gene. The CDR3 is 15 amino acids. Germline-derived CDR1 and CDR2 are SGHRS and YFSETQ. Trimming took off 2 bases at V and 2 bases at J, with 8 bases between the two ends. The CDR3 region has the DNA TGCGCCAGCAGCTTAAGCCCGACTGGGGCCAACGTCCTGACTTTC. Translating it yields CASSLSPTGANVLTF. Drawing the rest from reference TRBV5-1 and TRBJ2-6, the complete variable domain is KAGVTQTPRYLIKTRGQQVTLSCSPISGHRSVSWYQQTPGQGLQFLFEYFSETQRNKGNFPGRFSGRQFSNSRSEMNVSTLELGDSALYLCASSLSPTGANVLTFGAGSRLTVL.